A single sample gave rise to the 27 T cell receptor beta chains below, sequenced in a study of molecular identifiers for immune sequencing clone quantification. TCRdb used MiXCR to reprocess the PCR reads, holding one entry per CDR3 protein. This table has fewer than 350,000 distinct CDR3 sequences, roughly a quarter appearing once. The sequencing input was naive CD8+ T cells from blood, with Jurkat cell RNA spiked in. The subset: FACS-sorted CD8+CD4-CCR7+CD45RA+ naive T cells. These receptors were taken from a human donor in good health. Some libraries in this study had Jurkat cell RNA spiked in.

The chain carries TRBV3-1 and TRBJ2-2; perhaps D is TRBD1 or TRBD2 (5 bases each). The CDR3 consists of 15 residues. Germline V gene lookup returns CDR1 LGHDT and CDR2 YNNKEL (reference sequence). V was pared by 5 bases and J by 5 bases, with 15 bases between. The CDR3 reads CASSSRDLQTGELFF. The CDR3 nucleotides read TGTGCCAGCAGCTCTCGGGACCTCCAGACCGGGGAGCTGTTTTTT.

This clonotype appeared a few times. This rearrangement joins TRBV16 to TRBJ1-2; TRBD1 might be the D (5 bases). Germline CDR1 reads KGHSY; CDR2 reads FQNENV. The CDR3 runs to 14 residues. V was trimmed by 0 bases and J by 8 bases, leaving 13 bases between them. CDR3 DNA: TGTGCCAGCAGCCAATCGATTTATAGGGACGGCTACACCTTC. This translates into CASSQSIYRDGYTF.

The chain joins TRBV19 to TRBJ2-6; 9 positions match TRBD1. This CDR3 spans 17 amino acids. Germline V gives CDR1 LNHDA, CDR2 SQIVND (reference sequence). J gave up 2 bases and V 7 bases, and 9 bases lay outside the gene matches. The CDR3 is CASTLTGGKTGANVLTF. CDR3 DNA sequence: TGTGCCAGTACCTTGACAGGGGGGAAAACTGGGGCCAACGTCCTGACTTTC.

At least ten counts were recorded for this clonotype. This sequence joins TRBV24-1 and TRBJ2-1; TRBD2 matches 11 bases. Germline V gene lookup returns CDR1 KGHDR and CDR2 SFDVKD. V was pared by 9 bases and J by 3 bases, with 6 bases of the junction left unmatched. The length of the CDR3 is 15 residues. The CDR3 loop reads CATSPGLADYNEQFF. CDR3 in DNA: TGTGCCACCTCGCCGGGACTAGCGGACTACAATGAGCAGTTCTTC.

About this clonotype: Here the CDR3 omits its conserved ending phenylalanine or tryptophan, so a read error is the likely source. The gene calls are TRBV20-1 and TRBJ1-1, with D maybe TRBD1 (5 bases). The germline CDR1 and CDR2 sequences are DFQATT and SNEGSKA (reference sequence). The CDR3 totals 14 residues. V lost 1 base, J lost 0 bases, and 9 bases lay in between. CDR3 nucleotide sequence: TGCAGTGCTAGAGCGGGACTCATGAACACTGAAGCTTTCGTT. Translated: CSARAGLMNTEAFV.

In its sample, this clonotype was seen a few times. The chain employs TRBV6-2 or TRBV6-3 and TRBJ1-2; maybe TRBD1 (6 bases). CDR1 is MNHEY, CDR2 SVGEGT, per germline. The CDR3 covers 15 residues. The V gene lost 2 bases and the J gene lost 4 bases, with 14 bases spanning the gap. Written as DNA, the CDR3 is TGTGCCAGCAGTTACCGGGACATTAGTCCCTATGGCTACACCTTC. It translates to CASSYRDISPYGYTF.

This clonotype was picked up a small number of times. The chain links TRBV27 to TRBJ2-7; 10 bases map to TRBD2. Germline CDR1 and CDR2: MNHEY and SMNVEV (reference sequence). The CDR3 sequence is 15 residues long. With V trimmed by 1 base and J by 4 bases, 4 bases remained unmatched. The chain's CDR3 is CASSLWASGSYEQYF. The CDR3 DNA follows: TGTGCCAGCAGTTTATGGGCTAGCGGGAGTTACGAGCAGTACTTC.

A single count supports this clonotype. This sequence may be a read error, since a much larger clone differs from it by one base. This likely comes from a read error, as the CDR3 has no conserved phenylalanine or tryptophan at its end. This CDR3 reads CASSQDRPWTVNEKLFL. In DNA form, the CDR3 reads TGTGCCAGCAGCCAAGATCGCCCCTGGACGGTTAATGAAAAACTGTTTTTA. The gene calls are TRBV14 and TRBJ1-4, with unresolved D. The CDR3 loop spans 17 amino acids. CDR1 SGHDN and CDR2 FVKESK come from the germline V gene. The V gene lost 0 bases and the J gene lost 4 bases, with 15 bases spanning the gap.

This clonotype came up many times. CDR3 DNA: TGCAGTGCTAGAGGGATGGGCGATACGCAGTATTTT. Its protein is CSARGMGDTQYF. The V gene is TRBV20-1, the J gene TRBJ2-3; unclear D gene. The CDR3 extends over 12 amino acids. Trimming shortened V by 1 base and J by 6 bases, and 8 bases separated the two germline ends. Germline CDR1 reads DFQATT; CDR2 reads SNEGSKA (reference sequence).

In its sample, this clonotype was seen many times. This chain joins TRBV29-1 and TRBJ1-4, with 10 bases that match TRBD1. V was pared by 5 bases and J by 11 bases, with 11 bases of the junction left unmatched. The germline V gene has CDR1 SQVTM and CDR2 ANQGSEA. This CDR3 is built from 14 residues. CDR3 in DNA: TGCAGCGTTATGCTCCCGGGACAGGGGATTAAACTGTTTTTT. Residues: CSVMLPGQGIKLFF.

On this clonotype itself: A much larger clone is a single base away; this may be a read error. Here the CDR3 omits its conserved ending phenylalanine or tryptophan, so a read error is the likely source. The V call is TRBV30, the J call TRBJ2-7; D possibly uses TRBD1 or TRBD2 (5 bases each). Germline V gene sequence: CDR1 GTSNPN, CDR2 SVGIG (reference sequence). V shed 3 bases and J shed 3 bases, with 12 bases lying between them. CDR3 length: 13 amino acids. The CDR3 coding sequence is TGTGCCTGGAGCCAAGGGGAGAACTACGAGCAGTACCTC. This codes for CAWSQGENYEQYL.

This clonotype showed up many times. The rearrangement links TRBV30 to TRBJ1-5, with a weak D call TRBD1 (5 bases). Germline-derived CDR1 and CDR2 are GTSNPN and SVGIG (reference sequence). The length of the CDR3 is 13 residues. V was trimmed by 3 bases and J by 4 bases, leaving 10 bases between them. DNA for the CDR3: TGTGCCTGGAGGGGGCCAGGGAATCAGCCCCAGCATTTT. Protein sequence: CAWRGPGNQPQHF.

The table lists this clonotype with a few counts. The chain joins TRBV5-1 to TRBJ1-2; D unresolved. V shed 0 bases and J shed 8 bases, with 23 bases lying between them. In germline, CDR1 is SGHRS, CDR2 YFSETQ. There are 17 residues in the CDR3. The CDR3 region has the DNA TGCGCCAGCAGCTTGGCCCTCGGGTCAGCAGAGGGAGGAGGCTACACCTTC. This sequence encodes CASSLALGSAEGGGYTF.

This clonotype has at least ten counts. The CDR3 is CASSYEDSANYGYTF. The CDR3 DNA reads TGCGCCAGCAGCTACGAGGACAGTGCTAACTATGGCTACACCTTC. The V and J genes are TRBV4-3 and TRBJ1-2, with D possibly matching TRBD1 (6 bases). Trimming took off 5 bases at V and 0 bases at J, with 13 bases between the two ends. The CDR3 has 15 amino acids. Germline V gene lookup returns CDR1 LGHNA and CDR2 YSLEER.

This clonotype was seen repeatedly, ten times or more. The rearrangement uses TRBV29-1 and TRBJ2-1; TRBD2 matches at 14 bases. CDR1 and CDR2 from the germline V gene are SQVTM and ANQGSEA. The CDR3 runs 19 residues. V gave up 3 bases and J gave up 6 bases; unmatched junction bases: 16. CDR3: CSVEGVRGTSGSYSNEQFF. The CDR3 DNA reads as TGCAGCGTTGAGGGAGTAAGGGGGACTAGCGGGAGTTACAGCAATGAGCAGTTCTTC.

This clonotype has a count of ten or more. This chain links TRBV5-1 with TRBJ1-1; D may be TRBD1 (5 bases). Trimming took off 1 base at V and 4 bases at J, with 14 bases between the two ends. This CDR3 is built from 15 residues. CDR1 is SGHRS, CDR2 YFSETQ, per germline. CDR3 sequence (DNA): TGCGCCAGCAGCTTGTCCCAGGGAGCGGTCACTGAAGCTTTCTTT. Its translation: CASSLSQGAVTEAFF.

The chain couples TRBV9 to TRBJ2-5; D perhaps matches TRBD1 (5 bases). Germline assignment: CDR1 SGDLS and CDR2 YYNGEE. V lost 4 bases to trimming and J lost 4 bases, with 14 bases between them. This CDR3 is built from 14 residues. CDR3 residues: CASSRGDTGETQYF. DNA of the CDR3: TGTGCCAGCAGCCGCGGCGATACAGGAGAGACCCAGTACTTC. Full variable domain (rest looked up from reference TRBV9 and TRBJ2-5): DSGVTQTPKHLITATGQRVTLRCSPRSGDLSVYWYQQSLDQGLQFLIQYYNGEERAKGNILERFSAQQFPDLHSELNLSSLELGDSALYFCASSRGDTGETQYFGPGTRLLVL.

This clonotype appeared a few times. The chain uses TRBV28 and TRBJ2-7; TRBD1 agrees at 8 bases. The trim removed 5 bases at V and 0 bases at J, leaving 9 bases unmatched. Per germline, CDR1 MDHEN and CDR2 SYDVKM. This CDR3 has 16 residues. The CDR3 nucleotides read TGTGCCAGCAGTCCCCGACAGGGGACGAGCTCCTACGAGCAGTACTTC. Translated: CASSPRQGTSSYEQYF.

A word on this clonotype: With a much larger clone just one base away, this may be a read error. The rearrangement links TRBV7-6 to TRBJ2-3; no clear D. The CDR3 has 15 residues. Germline lookup yields CDR1 SGHVS and CDR2 FNYEAQ. V lost 4 bases and J 0 bases, leaving 11 bases between the germline ends. The CDR3 nucleotides are TGTGCCAGCAGCTCGACATCGTGTAGCACAGATACGCAGTATTTT. This gives the protein CASSSTSCSTDTQYF. Full variable domain (remainder filled in from reference TRBV7-6 and TRBJ2-3): GAGVSQSPRYKVTKRGQDVALRCDPISGHVSLYWYRQALGQGPEFLTYFNYEAQQDKSGLPNDRFSAERPEGSISTLTIQRTEQRDSAMYRCASSSTSCSTDTQYFGPGTRLTVL.

This clonotype was counted a few times. This chain uses TRBV19 with TRBJ1-5; the D gene is possibly TRBD1 (5 bases). CDR1 and CDR2 (germline): LNHDA, SQIVND (reference sequence). The length of the CDR3 is 13 residues. V lost 7 bases and J lost 5, with 12 bases in between. The CDR3 DNA follows: TGTGCCAGTACCTCCCCGGGGGATCAGCCCCAGCATTTT. It translates to CASTSPGDQPQHF.

This clonotype was recorded a few times. V usage is TRBV13 and J usage is TRBJ1-3; D is undetermined. The germline CDR1 and CDR2 sequences are PRHDT and FYEKMQ (reference sequence). Trimming left V 1 base short and J 1 base short, with 8 bases between. The CDR3 has 15 residues. This chain's CDR3 is CASSLVWGSGNTIYF. As DNA, the CDR3 is TGTGCCAGCAGCTTAGTCTGGGGATCTGGAAACACCATATATTTT.

This clonotype was detected a few times. The genes are TRBV7-9 and TRBJ2-5, with 9 bases fitting TRBD2. The CDR3 contains 15 residues. Germline CDR1 reads SEHNR; CDR2 reads FQNEAQ (reference sequence). Germline trimming cut 4 bases from V and 6 bases from J; bases unmatched to any gene: 9. The CDR3 DNA reads TGTGCCAGCAGCTATGGGACCCTAGCGGGGAAGACCCAGTACTTC. Residues: CASSYGTLAGKTQYF.

This clonotype was found once. The chain employs TRBV20-1 and TRBJ2-7; the D gene is possibly TRBD2 (7 bases). CDR1 and CDR2 (germline): DFQATT, SNEGSKA (reference sequence). V gave up 0 bases and J gave up 1 base, with 13 bases separating them. CDR3 length: 15 residues. The CDR3: CSARDIRGASYEQYF. In nucleotides, the CDR3 is TGCAGTGCTAGAGATATCCGGGGGGCGTCCTACGAGCAGTACTTC.

This clonotype was seen only a few times. V and J are TRBV11-2 and TRBJ2-3; D is undetermined. The germline gives CDR1 SGHAT, CDR2 FQNNGV. Trimming left V 5 bases short and J 2 bases short, with 17 bases between. The CDR3 is 16 residues long. CDR3 protein: CASSVYVGTHTDTQYF. CDR3 coding DNA: TGTGCCAGCAGCGTATATGTCGGAACCCACACAGATACGCAGTATTTT.

There are many counts of this clonotype. The rearrangement links TRBV19 to TRBJ2-7, with D unclear. Germline CDR1 LNHDA, CDR2 SQIVND (reference sequence). The CDR3 is 13 residues long. Trimming pared 5 bases from V and 5 bases from J, leaving 13 bases between. The CDR3 loop is CASSPSPDNEQYF. The CDR3 nucleotides are TGTGCCAGTAGTCCAAGCCCCGACAACGAGCAGTACTTC.

There are a few counts of this clonotype. The chain has TRBV11-2 and TRBJ2-3; 7 bases line up with TRBD2. CDR3 length equals 16 residues. V lost 6 bases to trimming and J lost 5 bases; unmatched junction nucleotides: 14. The germline CDR1 and CDR2 sequences are SGHAT and FQNNGV. CDR3 amino acids: CASSPAPAGAGDTQYF. In nucleotides, the CDR3 is TGTGCCAGCAGTCCTGCCCCCGCGGGAGCAGGAGATACGCAGTATTTT.

The chain employs TRBV20-1 and TRBJ2-5; no firm D call. This CDR3 contains 16 residues. Trimming pared 3 bases from V and 2 bases from J, leaving 19 bases between. Germline CDR1 and CDR2: DFQATT and SNEGSKA (reference sequence). CDR3 region: CSASYLSGQGQETQYF. The CDR3 coding sequence is TGCAGTGCTAGTTACCTTAGTGGGCAAGGGCAAGAGACCCAGTACTTC.